The 26 T cell receptor beta chains in this list originate from one sample, sequenced in a study of OX40 agonist ivuxolimab in advanced cancers. Assay used: immunoSEQ multiplex PCR; TCRdb lists only in-frame clones, some missing. The sample includes approximately 77,000 clones, more than 80% of them seen just once. The sample consisted of CD4+ or CD8+ T cells sorted from blood, taken in a trial of the OX40 agonist ivuxolimab. These receptors originate from an adult with an advanced solid tumor such as melanoma, head and neck, liver or kidney cancer.

This rearrangement joins TRBV5-1 to TRBJ2-5; D is perhaps TRBD2 (5 bases). Germline CDR1 and CDR2: SGHRS and YFSETQ. V lost 0 bases and J 3 bases, leaving 9 bases between the germline ends. The CDR3 is 14 residues long. The CDR3 reads CASSLGLNKETQYF. DNA of the CDR3: TGCGCCAGCAGCTTGGGACTAAATAAAGAGACCCAGTACTTC.

CDR3 DNA sequence: TGTGCCAGCAAACGATTAGGGCAAAGCACAGATACGCAGTATTTT. This translates into CASKRLGQSTDTQYF. The chain recombines TRBV6-1 with TRBJ2-3; D gene unclear. Trimming cost V 7 bases and J 0 bases, with 14 bases left between them. Germline CDR1 and CDR2: MNHNS and SASEGT. The length of the CDR3 is 15 residues.

This clone was observed a single time. The J gene is TRBJ2-2, the V gene TRBV5-5; 9 positions match TRBD1. Germline CDR1 SGHKS, CDR2 YYEKEE (reference sequence). CDR3 length equals 15 residues. V shed 4 bases and J 4 bases; nucleotides not matched to a gene: 5. In nucleotides, the CDR3 is TGTGCCAGCAGCAGGGGACAGGGAGGCACCGGGGAGCTGTTTTTT. Translating gives CASSRGQGGTGELFF.

The V and J genes are TRBV28 and TRBJ1-2, with D uncertain. The V end was cut by 6 bases, the J end by 4 bases, with 12 bases between. Germline V gene lookup returns CDR1 MDHEN and CDR2 SYDVKM. This CDR3 has 13 amino acids. CDR3 coding DNA: TGTGCCAGCAGGTGGGGATCTGGCTATGGCTACACCTTC. Its translation is CASRWGSGYGYTF.

V is TRBV9 and J is TRBJ1-2; D is undetermined. This CDR3 has 17 amino acids. V shed 4 bases and J shed 0 bases, with 19 bases lying between them. Germline CDR1 is SGDLS and CDR2 is YYNGEE. The CDR3 sequence: CASSPLPIRKTNYGYTF. In DNA form, the CDR3 reads TGTGCCAGCAGCCCCCTCCCCATCAGGAAGACTAACTATGGCTACACCTTC.

The chain links TRBV11-2 to TRBJ2-1, with 7 positions matching TRBD1. The germline CDR1 and CDR2 sequences are SGHAT and FQNNGV. V was clipped by 4 bases and J by 0 bases; unmatched bases: 9. The CDR3 is 17 residues long. The CDR3 reads CASSSGAGGSSYNEQFF. The CDR3 nucleotides are TGTGCCAGCAGCTCAGGGGCAGGGGGTAGCTCCTACAATGAGCAGTTCTTC.

The chain uses TRBV28 and TRBJ2-1; 7 positions agree with TRBD1. Germline V gene lookup returns CDR1 MDHEN and CDR2 SYDVKM. With 2 bases clipped from V and 7 bases from J, the junction kept 5 bases outside the gene matches. This CDR3 spans 14 amino acids. CDR3 region: CASSLTGVDNEQFF. CDR3 nucleotide sequence: TGTGCCAGCAGTTTAACAGGGGTAGATAATGAGCAGTTCTTC.

The table lists this clone with a few counts. The chain combines TRBV19 with TRBJ1-5; TRBD1 aligns across 9 bases. Germline CDR1 and CDR2: LNHDA and SQIVND (reference sequence). CDR3 length: 13 amino acids. V lost 8 bases to trimming and J lost 6 bases; unmatched junction nucleotides: 5. DNA of the CDR3: TGTGCCAGTGCCGGGACAGGGCGTCAGCCCCAGCATTTT. This translates into CASAGTGRQPQHF.

The chain uses TRBV11-2 and TRBJ1-3, with a weak D call TRBD1 (5 bases). CDR3 size: 14 residues. The germline CDR1 and CDR2 sequences are SGHAT and FQNNGV. Trimming shortened V by 5 bases and J by 1 base, and 9 bases separated the two germline ends. The CDR3 region has the DNA TGTGCCAGCAGCCAAGGGGCTTCTGGAAACACCATATATTTT. It specifies CASSQGASGNTIYF.

V is TRBV19 and J is TRBJ2-2; weak D call: TRBD2 (6 bases). The CDR3 is 15 residues long. In germline, CDR1 is LNHDA, CDR2 SQIVND (reference sequence). The ends were cut back, 3 bases at V and 1 base at J, with 9 bases in the middle. The CDR3, as DNA: TGTGCCAGTAGTATCTTCGGGGGGAACACCGGGGAGCTGTTTTTT. This codes for CASSIFGGNTGELFF. The full variable domain, rest sourced from reference TRBV19 and TRBJ2-2, is DGGITQSPKYLFRKEGQNVTLSCEQNLNHDAMYWYRQDPGQGLRLIYYSQIVNDFQKGDIAEGYSVSREKKESFPLTVTSAQKNPTAFYLCASSIFGGNTGELFFGEGSRLTVL.

V gene TRBV6-5 combines with J gene TRBJ2-1; 13 bases map to TRBD2. Germline trimming cut 6 bases from V and 8 bases from J; bases unmatched to any gene: 7. Germline loops: CDR1 MNHEY, CDR2 SVGAGI. This CDR3 spans 15 amino acids. As DNA, the CDR3 is TGTGCCAGCAGATACACTAGCGGGAGGGCGCATGAGCAGTTCTTC. It encodes CASRYTSGRAHEQFF.

The genes are TRBV15 and TRBJ1-5; the D gene is possibly TRBD1 (5 bases). The CDR3 is 13 residues long. Trimming took off 6 bases at V and 2 bases at J, with 8 bases between the two ends. Germline CDR1 reads LNHNV; CDR2 reads YYDKDF (reference sequence). The CDR3 sequence is CATSPGGNQPQHF. CDR3 bases: TGTGCCACCAGTCCGGGGGGCAATCAGCCCCAGCATTTT.

The chain links TRBV28 to TRBJ2-7; 10 nucleotides line up with TRBD1. Trimming cost V 4 bases and J 3 bases; bases outside gene matches: 6. Germline V gene lookup returns CDR1 MDHEN and CDR2 SYDVKM. The CDR3 has 15 amino acids. DNA for the CDR3: TGTGCCAGCAGTTCGTCAGGACAGGGGGTCTACGAGCAGTACTTC. It codes for CASSSSGQGVYEQYF.

CDR3 bases: TGTGCCAGCAGTTTATCGTTACGATCTCAGCCCCAGCATTTT. Its translation: CASSLSLRSQPQHF. The chain couples TRBV28 to TRBJ1-5; the D is unclear. The CDR3 loop spans 14 amino acids. Deletions cut 1 base from V and 6 bases from J, with 10 bases between. Germline V CDR1 and CDR2: MDHEN, SYDVKM.

This chain uses TRBV9 with TRBJ1-4, with D hard to call. This CDR3 spans 15 amino acids. Germline assignment: CDR1 SGDLS and CDR2 YYNGEE. V lost 0 bases and J lost 6, with 12 bases in between. This CDR3 reads CASSVGAAYDEKLFF. CDR3 in DNA: TGTGCCAGCAGCGTAGGGGCAGCCTACGATGAAAAACTGTTTTTT.

The V gene is TRBV10-3, the J gene TRBJ2-3; D uncertain. The length of the CDR3 is 12 residues. In germline, CDR1 is ENHRY, CDR2 SYGVKD. The V gene lost 6 bases and the J gene lost 4 bases, with 8 bases spanning the gap. CDR3 in amino acids: CAIRDAADTQYF. The CDR3 region has the DNA TGTGCCATCAGGGACGCCGCAGATACGCAGTATTTT.

In this sample, this clone turned up once. The V and J genes are TRBV10-3 and TRBJ1-4; D possibly corresponds to TRBD1 (5 bases). Per the germline V gene, CDR1 is ENHRY and CDR2 is SYGVKD. Trimming pared 8 bases from V and 5 bases from J, leaving 12 bases between. This CDR3 has 13 amino acids. CDR3 residues: CAIRDGGNEKLFF. As DNA, the CDR3 is TGTGCCATCCGGGATGGGGGAAATGAAAAACTGTTTTTT.

The rearrangement uses TRBV30 and TRBJ2-2, with 13 bases aligning to TRBD2. The J segment lost 6 bases and the V segment lost 4 bases, leaving 8 bases of the junction unmatched. This CDR3 contains 16 residues. Germline V gene sequence: CDR1 GTSNPN, CDR2 SVGIG (reference sequence). The chain's CDR3 is CAWTFGTSGAPGELFF. In DNA form, the CDR3 reads TGTGCCTGGACCTTTGGGACTAGCGGGGCCCCCGGGGAGCTGTTTTTT. Together with reference TRBV30 and TRBJ2-2, the CDR3 gives the full variable domain: SQTIHQWPATLVQPVGSPLSLECTVEGTSNPNLYWYRQAAGRGLQLLFYSVGIGQISSEVPQNLSASRPQDRQFILSSKKLLLSDSGFYLCAWTFGTSGAPGELFFGEGSRLTVL.

V and J are TRBV6-1 and TRBJ1-4; 7 nucleotides align to TRBD1. V lost 4 bases, J lost 8 bases, and 7 bases stayed unmatched. Germline lookup yields CDR1 MNHNS and CDR2 SASEGT. The CDR3 is made up of 14 amino acids. Here the CDR3 reads CASSVGGGGEKLFF. CDR3 sequence (DNA): TGTGCCAGCAGTGTAGGAGGGGGCGGAGAAAAACTGTTTTTT.

This rearrangement joins TRBV14 to TRBJ2-3; the D is unclear. The CDR3 is 15 residues long. V lost 1 base and J 0 bases, leaving 8 bases between the germline ends. Germline CDR1 SGHDN, CDR2 FVKESK. The CDR3 spells CASSQVWVSTDTQYF. DNA for the CDR3: TGTGCCAGCAGCCAAGTCTGGGTCAGCACAGATACGCAGTATTTT.

The chain couples TRBV5-1 to TRBJ1-4, with no clear D. Per germline, CDR1 SGHRS and CDR2 YFSETQ. The CDR3 sequence is 15 residues long. Trimming removed 4 bases at V and 0 bases at J, with 10 bases between. CDR3 nucleotides: TGCGCCAGCAGCGAGGCTCCTGCAACTAATGAAAAACTGTTTTTT. This sequence encodes CASSEAPATNEKLFF.

The chain combines TRBV11-2 with TRBJ2-7, with 9 bases lining up with TRBD2. Germline CDR1 reads SGHAT; CDR2 reads FQNNGV. V was clipped by 0 bases and J by 2 bases; unmatched bases: 5. This CDR3 has 16 amino acids. This CDR3 is CASSLDEERGAYEQYF. CDR3 nucleotides: TGTGCCAGCAGCTTAGATGAGGAGCGGGGGGCCTACGAGCAGTACTTC.

V usage is TRBV2 and J usage is TRBJ2-3; TRBD2 might be the D (5 bases). CDR1 SNHLY and CDR2 FYNNEI come from the germline V gene. CDR3 length: 15 residues. The V end was cut by 0 bases, the J end by 3 bases, with 10 bases between. Written as DNA, the CDR3 is TGTGCCAGCAGTGAAGCAGTGGGGAGTACAGATACGCAGTATTTT. Amino acid sequence: CASSEAVGSTDTQYF.

This CDR3 reads CASSTAQGGSYGYTF. In nucleotides, the CDR3 is TGTGCCAGCAGCACCGCACAGGGCGGAAGTTATGGCTACACCTTC. The gene calls are TRBV7-2 and TRBJ1-2; maybe TRBD1 (6 bases). V was shortened by 5 bases and J by 5 bases, with 18 bases between the two germline ends. From germline, CDR1 is SGHTA and CDR2 FQGNSA. CDR3 length: 15 residues.

In nucleotides, the CDR3 is TGCGCCAGCAGCTTGACGACAGTGCACTCTGGGGCCAACGTCCTGACTTTC. The encoded protein is CASSLTTVHSGANVLTF. The chain carries TRBV5-1 and TRBJ2-6, with TRBD1 as a possible D gene (5 bases). Looked up from germline, CDR1 is SGHRS and CDR2 is YFSETQ. CDR3 length: 17 amino acids. V lost 1 base to trimming and J lost 0 bases, with 11 bases between them.

The V and J genes are TRBV18 and TRBJ2-5; D gene ambiguous. The CDR3 length is 11 residues. V gave up 5 bases and J gave up 5 bases, with 6 bases separating them. Germline CDR1 and CDR2: KGHSH and LQKENI. For the CDR3, the DNA is TGTGCCAGCTCAGACCTGGAGACCCAGTACTTC. This codes for CASSDLETQYF.